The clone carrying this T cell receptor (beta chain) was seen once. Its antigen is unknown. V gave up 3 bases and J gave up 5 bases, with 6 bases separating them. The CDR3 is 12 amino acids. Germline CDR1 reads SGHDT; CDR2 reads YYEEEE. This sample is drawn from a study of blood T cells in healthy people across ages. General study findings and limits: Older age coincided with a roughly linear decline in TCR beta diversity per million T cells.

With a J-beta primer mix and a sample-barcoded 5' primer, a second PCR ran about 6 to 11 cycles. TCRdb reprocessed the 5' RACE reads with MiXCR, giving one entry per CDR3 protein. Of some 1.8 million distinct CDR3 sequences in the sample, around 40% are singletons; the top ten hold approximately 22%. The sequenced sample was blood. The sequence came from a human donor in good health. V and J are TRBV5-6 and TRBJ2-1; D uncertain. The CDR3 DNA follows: TGTGCCAGCAGCTGGATCAACAATGAGCAGTTCTTC. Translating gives CASSWINNEQFF.